This TCR beta chain was observed in a study of patients and donors after allogeneic stem cell transplantation. In this sample, this clonotype turned up a few times. The germline gives CDR1 MNHEY, CDR2 SMNVEV (reference sequence). There are 14 residues in the CDR3. V was trimmed by 3 bases and J by 5 bases, leaving 13 bases between them. TCRdb used MiXCR to reprocess the RT-PCR reads, holding one entry per CDR3 protein. The data hold about 960,000 distinct CDR3 sequences, with roughly 18% observed a single time. The genes are TRBV27 and TRBJ2-5; D is possibly TRBD1 (5 bases). The TCR comes from a human donor who was either an allogeneic HSCT recipient or a stem cell or donor lymphocyte infusion donor (not recorded which). It is not recorded whose cells these are; they may come from a transplant donor. The sample consisted of blood, either unsorted or a sorted T cell fraction (not recorded which). This CDR3 is CASSFSRAAETQYF. The DNA of the CDR3 is TGTGCCAGCAGTTTTTCCAGGGCAGCGGAGACCCAGTACTTC.